The entry below describes one TCR beta chain. What it binds is unknown. Using a FACSAria, the CD4+ and CD8+ T cells were sorted from the PBMCs. The source of the sample is a study of CD8+ T cells in alopecia areata. Study-wide background: In an open-label trial, patients got 5 to 10 mg tofacitinib twice daily. A 6-month off-drug phase came after tofacitinib, which had lasted 6 to 18 months.

TCR sequencing used cDNA made by reverse transcription of extracted RNA. Clones were read by immunoSEQ multiplex PCR, and TCRdb kept only the in-frame ones, dropping some. The sample yields 100,000 to 150,000 clones, approximately 48% seen once. The CDR3 is made up of 16 amino acids. The trim removed 2 bases at V and 8 bases at J, leaving 8 bases unmatched. Germline CDR1 SGHVS, CDR2 FQNEAQ. Study-level results: Higher clonality was seen in lesional scalp than in normal scalp, especially in alopecia totalis/universalis.

This sequence was found in a human donor with alopecia areata. Sequences were derived from CD8+ T cells sorted from blood, sampled at week 0. The J gene is TRBJ2-3, the V gene TRBV7-8; 12 bases match TRBD2. For the CDR3, the DNA is TGTGCCAGCAGCTTAATTCGACTAGCGGGGGACCGTACGCAGTATTTT. Its protein is CASSLIRLAGDRTQYF.